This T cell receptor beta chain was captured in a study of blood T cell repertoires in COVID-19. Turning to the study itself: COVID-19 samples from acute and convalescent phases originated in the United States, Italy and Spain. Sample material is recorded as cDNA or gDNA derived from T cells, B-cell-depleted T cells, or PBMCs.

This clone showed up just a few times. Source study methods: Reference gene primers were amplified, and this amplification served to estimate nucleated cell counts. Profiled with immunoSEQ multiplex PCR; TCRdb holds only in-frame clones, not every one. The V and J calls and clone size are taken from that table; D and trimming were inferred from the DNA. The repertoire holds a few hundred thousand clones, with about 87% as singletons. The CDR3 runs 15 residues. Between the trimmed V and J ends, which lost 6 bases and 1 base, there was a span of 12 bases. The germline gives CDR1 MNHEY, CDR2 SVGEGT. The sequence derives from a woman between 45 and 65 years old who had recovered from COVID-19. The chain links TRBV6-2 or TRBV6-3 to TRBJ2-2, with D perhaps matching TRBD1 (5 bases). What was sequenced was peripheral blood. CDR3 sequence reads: CASRPRTGNTGELFF. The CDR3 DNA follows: TGTGCCAGCAGACCTCGTACAGGGAACACCGGGGAGCTGTTTTTT.